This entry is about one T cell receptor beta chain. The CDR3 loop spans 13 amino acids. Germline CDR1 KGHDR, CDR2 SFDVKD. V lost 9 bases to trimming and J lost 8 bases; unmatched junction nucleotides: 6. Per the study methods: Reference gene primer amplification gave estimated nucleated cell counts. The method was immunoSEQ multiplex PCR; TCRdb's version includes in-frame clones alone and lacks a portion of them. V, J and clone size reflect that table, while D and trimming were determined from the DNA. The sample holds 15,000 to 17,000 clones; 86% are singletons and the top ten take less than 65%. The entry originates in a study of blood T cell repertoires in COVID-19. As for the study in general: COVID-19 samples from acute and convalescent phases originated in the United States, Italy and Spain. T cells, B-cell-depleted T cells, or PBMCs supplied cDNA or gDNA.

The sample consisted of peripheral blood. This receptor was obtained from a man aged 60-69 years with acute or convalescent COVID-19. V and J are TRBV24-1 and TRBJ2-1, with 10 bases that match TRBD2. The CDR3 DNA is TGTGCCACCGGCCAGCGGGGGGGCCATGAGCAGTTCTTC. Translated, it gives CATGQRGGHEQFF.